This T cell receptor (beta chain) appears in the sequencing data of a study of shared clonotypes between healthy human individuals. Study context: Three plates were used per donor for CD4 naive, three for CD4 memory, two for CD8 naive and one for CD8 memory.

On this clone itself: Its specificity is unknown.

Together with CD45RO+ cells, CCR7-negative CD45RA+ TemRA cells were included in CD8 memory. At a deep level, the assay was run. Sequencing was performed with immunoSEQ multiplex PCR; in TCRdb, only in-frame clones are kept and a portion is missing. The sample shows around 690,000 clones, roughly 88% of them seen only once. Findings and caveats of the study: Genetic and exposure-history diversity was limited by the few donors.

The sample was memory CD8+ T cells from PBMCs. The subset: CD45RO+ cells pooled with CCR7-negative TemRA cells. This receptor was taken from a man in his late teens or twenties in good health. Some clones in this sample may be carry-over from other donors' samples.

This CDR3 reads CASSAAQLAGTQYF. In DNA, the CDR3 is TGTGCCAGCAGCGCCGCCCAACTAGCGGGCACACAGTACTTC. This sequence joins TRBV28 and TRBJ2-7; TRBD2 aligns across 9 bases. Per the germline V gene, CDR1 is MDHEN and CDR2 is SYDVKM. The CDR3 sequence is 14 residues long. V gave up 6 bases and J gave up 10 bases; unmatched junction bases: 13.